Presented here are 10 T cell receptor beta chains from one specimen sequenced in a study of CD8 T cells in Susac syndrome. RNA, at about 0.45 to 1 ug, was reverse transcribed with random hexamers. Using its own MiXCR run on the immunoSEQ multiplex PCR reads, TCRdb lists one record per CDR3 protein. The repertoire has 150,000 to 180,000 distinct CDR3 sequences, approximately 95% of them found once; the top ten carry about 0.16%. Sequences were obtained from CD4+ T cells from PBMCs. Every receptor here comes from a human donor with Susac syndrome.

The gene calls are TRBV3-1 and TRBJ2-5, with D perhaps matching TRBD1 or TRBD2 (5 bases each). From germline, CDR1 is LGHDT and CDR2 YNNKEL (reference sequence). Trimming took 3 bases from V and 5 from J, leaving 22 bases between them. CDR3 length: 17 amino acids. The CDR3 region has the DNA TGTGCCAGCAGCCATGCCATCCGGGTGAGGGGCAGCGAGACCCAGTACTTC. Translated: CASSHAIRVRGSETQYF.

This chain connects TRBV27 to TRBJ1-6; 7 nucleotides agree with TRBD1. The CDR3 runs to 15 residues. Trimming at V came to 2 bases and at J to 7 bases, leaving 5 bases not matched to a gene. Germline lookup yields CDR1 MNHEY and CDR2 SMNVEV (reference sequence). The CDR3 DNA reads as TGTGCCAGCAGTTTACGAACAGGGGCCAATTCACCCCTCCACTTT. This sequence encodes CASSLRTGANSPLHF.

The V gene is TRBV6-1, the J gene TRBJ2-3; TRBD1 aligns across 7 bases. V was clipped by 6 bases and J by 2 bases; unmatched bases: 17. CDR3 length: 18 amino acids. CDR1 and CDR2 from the germline V gene are MNHNS and SASEGT. The CDR3 here is CASSPHLQGNLDTDTQYF. Written as DNA, the CDR3 is TGTGCCAGCAGCCCCCACCTACAGGGGAACCTGGACACAGATACGCAGTATTTT.

The chain recombines TRBV29-1 with TRBJ1-1; no reliable D call. This CDR3 has 11 residues. Germline V gene lookup returns CDR1 SQVTM and CDR2 ANQGSEA. V shed 4 bases and J shed 6 bases, with 9 bases lying between them. CDR3 region: CSVGAMAEAFF. The CDR3, as DNA: TGCAGCGTTGGGGCAATGGCTGAAGCTTTCTTT.

This chain connects TRBV9 to TRBJ2-3; TRBD2 matches at 8 bases. The CDR3 runs 16 residues. V lost 0 bases to trimming and J lost 2 bases; unmatched junction nucleotides: 5. CDR1 is SGDLS and CDR2 is YYNGEE in the germline V gene. CDR3 sequence: CASSVGLAGFTDTQYF. The CDR3 DNA is TGTGCCAGCAGCGTAGGGCTAGCGGGCTTCACAGATACGCAGTATTTT.

The chain couples TRBV7-3 to TRBJ1-2; 9 nucleotides agree with TRBD1. V lost 1 base to trimming and J lost 6 bases; unmatched junction nucleotides: 0. The CDR3 spans 13 residues. Germline V gene sequence: CDR1 SGHTA, CDR2 FQGTGA. The CDR3 sequence is CASSLRTGDGYTF. The CDR3 nucleotides are TGTGCCAGCAGCTTAAGGACAGGGGATGGCTACACCTTC. Full variable domain (missing parts from reference TRBV7-3 and TRBJ1-2): GAGVSQTPSNKVTEKGKYVELRCDPISGHTALYWYRQSLGQGPEFLIYFQGTGAADDSGLPNDRFFAVRPEGSVSTLKIQRTERGDSAVYLCASSLRTGDGYTFGSGTRLTVV.

This sequence joins TRBV20-1 and TRBJ2-3; D is undetermined. This CDR3 contains 14 residues. V was clipped by 1 base and J by 1 base, with 9 bases between them. Germline-derived CDR1 and CDR2 are DFQATT and SNEGSKA (reference sequence). This CDR3 reads CSARVVVGTDTQYF. CDR3 DNA: TGCAGTGCTAGAGTTGTCGTTGGCACAGATACGCAGTATTTT.

The chain links TRBV5-1 to TRBJ2-3; the D call may be TRBD1 or TRBD2 (5 bases each). CDR1 and CDR2 from the germline V gene are SGHRS and YFSETQ. V was pared by 7 bases and J by 8 bases, with 11 bases between. CDR3 length: 11 amino acids. The CDR3 sequence: CASSTGTTQYF. The DNA for the CDR3 is TGCGCCAGCTCGACCGGGACTACGCAGTATTTT.

The V gene is TRBV12-3 or TRBV12-4, the J gene TRBJ1-2; D remains unclear. This CDR3 contains 12 residues. The V and J ends lost 7 bases and 2 bases respectively, with 8 bases between them. Here the CDR3 DNA reads TGTGCCAGCACCGGACCGAACTATGGCTACACCTTC. Its protein product is CASTGPNYGYTF.

The chain carries TRBV29-1 and TRBJ2-1; a weak D match, TRBD2 (6 bases). V lost 0 bases to trimming and J lost 7 bases, with 10 bases between them. This CDR3 spans 13 amino acids. Per the germline V gene, CDR1 is SQVTM and CDR2 is ANQGSEA. The CDR3 loop is CSVEDGRRNEQFF. CDR3 nucleotides: TGCAGCGTTGAAGATGGGAGGAGGAATGAGCAGTTCTTC.